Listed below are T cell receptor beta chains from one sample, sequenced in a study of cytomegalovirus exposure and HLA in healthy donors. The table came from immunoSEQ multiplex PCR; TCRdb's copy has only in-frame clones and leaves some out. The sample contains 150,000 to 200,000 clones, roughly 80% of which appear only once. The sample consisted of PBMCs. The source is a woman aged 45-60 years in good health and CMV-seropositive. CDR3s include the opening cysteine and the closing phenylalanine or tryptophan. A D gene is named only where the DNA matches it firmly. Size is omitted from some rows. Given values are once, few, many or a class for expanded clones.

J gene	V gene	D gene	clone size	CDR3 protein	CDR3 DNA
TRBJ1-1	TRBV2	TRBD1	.	CASRDRGDTEAFF	TGTGCCAGCAGGGACAGGGGTGACACTGAAGCTTTCTTT
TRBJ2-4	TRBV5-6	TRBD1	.	CASSLATAGGPNSQYF	TGTGCCAGCAGCTTGGCCACGGCAGGGGGCCCAAACAGTCAGTACTTC
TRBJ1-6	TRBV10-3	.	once	CAISADYNSPLHF	TGTGCCATCAGCGCAGACTATAATTCACCCCTCCACTTT
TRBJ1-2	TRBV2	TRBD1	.	CASARDSGTRGYTF	TGTGCCAGCGCCCGGGACAGCGGCACCCGGGGCTACACCTTC
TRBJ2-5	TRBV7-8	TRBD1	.	CASSLTPGQGPTTRTQYF	TGTGCCAGCAGCTTAACGCCGGGACAGGGGCCCACAACCCGGACCCAGTACTTC
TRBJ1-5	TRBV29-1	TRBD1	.	CSVVGDSNQPQHF	TGCAGCGTTGTCGGGGACAGTAATCAGCCCCAGCATTTT
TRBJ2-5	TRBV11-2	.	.	CASSLGTHQETQYF	TGTGCCAGCAGCTTGGGGACACACCAAGAGACCCAGTACTTC
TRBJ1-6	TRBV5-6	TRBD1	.	CASSSTGGEIDSPLHF	TGTGCCAGCAGCTCGACAGGGGGCGAAATCGATTCACCCCTCCACTTT
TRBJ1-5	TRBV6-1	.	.	CASSEYAGYSQPQHF	TGTGCCAGCAGTGAATACGCAGGGTACAGTCAGCCCCAGCATTTT
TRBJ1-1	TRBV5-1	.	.	CASSLAAGAPTEAFF	TGCGCCAGCAGCTTGGCGGCGGGGGCGCCCACTGAAGCTTTCTTT
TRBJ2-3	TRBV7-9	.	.	CASSFVSWGRGTDTQYF	TGTGCCAGCAGCTTTGTCAGTTGGGGGCGCGGCACAGATACGCAGTATTTT
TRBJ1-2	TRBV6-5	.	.	CASSLGRTSDGYTF	TGTGCCAGCAGTTTGGGGCGGACCAGCGATGGCTACACCTTC
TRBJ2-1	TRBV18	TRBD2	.	CASSPGLLRETDYNEQFF	TGTGCCAGCTCACCAGGGTTGTTGCGGGAGACGGACTACAATGAGCAGTTCTTC
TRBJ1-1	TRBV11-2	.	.	CASSFHRANTEAFF	TGTGCCAGCAGCTTTCACAGGGCGAACACTGAAGCTTTCTTT
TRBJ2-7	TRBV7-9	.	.	CSSSYGDEQYF	TGTTCCAGCAGCTACGGGGACGAGCAGTACTTC
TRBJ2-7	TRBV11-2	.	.	CASSRTDSPYYEQYF	TGTGCCAGCAGCCGAACGGACAGCCCTTACTACGAGCAGTACTTC
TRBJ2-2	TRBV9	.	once	CASSAPLAGRTGELFF	TGTGCCAGCAGCGCCCCCCTGGCGGGGAGGACCGGGGAGCTGTTTTTT
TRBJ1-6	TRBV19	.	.	CASRAEGAPLHF	TGTGCCAGTAGAGCCGAGGGCGCGCCCCTCCACTTT
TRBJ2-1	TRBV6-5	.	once	CASSLTGKNNEQFF	TGTGCCAGCAGTCTTACAGGGAAAAACAATGAGCAGTTCTTC
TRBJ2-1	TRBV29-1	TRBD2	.	CSTEGGYPYNEQFF	TGCAGCACTGAGGGAGGGTACCCCTACAATGAGCAGTTCTTC
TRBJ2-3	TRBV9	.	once	CASSRGTEPSTQYF	TGTGCCAGCAGCCGGGGGACAGAACCTAGTACGCAGTATTTT
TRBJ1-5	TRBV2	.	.	CASSRTGNQPQHF	TGTGCCAGCAGCCGCACGGGGAATCAGCCCCAGCATTTT
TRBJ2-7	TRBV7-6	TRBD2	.	CASSHGPGLVHEQYF	TGTGCCAGCAGCCACGGCCCAGGACTAGTACACGAGCAGTACTTC
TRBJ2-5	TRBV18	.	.	CASSPSLETQYF	TGTGCCAGCTCACCATCTTTAGAGACCCAGTACTTC
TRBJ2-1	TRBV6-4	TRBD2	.	CASSVSGASSYNEQFF	TGTGCCAGCAGTGTAAGCGGGGCCAGCTCCTACAATGAGCAGTTCTTC
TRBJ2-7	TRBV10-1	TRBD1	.	CASTVTGGVGEQYF	TGCGCCAGCACAGTGACAGGGGGCGTCGGGGAGCAGTACTTC
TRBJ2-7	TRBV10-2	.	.	CARDTRSYEQYF	TGCGCCAGGGACACCAGATCCTACGAGCAGTACTTC
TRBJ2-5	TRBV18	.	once	CASSDGSSLSQYF	TGTGCCAGCTCAGACGGGTCCTCCCTGTCCCAGTACTTC
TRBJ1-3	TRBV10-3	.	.	CAISNRVSSGNTIYF	TGTGCCATCAGTAACAGAGTTTCCTCTGGAAACACCATATATTTT
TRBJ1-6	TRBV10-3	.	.	CAISDPGSPLHF	TGTGCCATCAGTGACCCGGGTTCACCCCTCCACTTT
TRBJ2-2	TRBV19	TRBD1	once	CASTGQVNTGELFF	TGTGCCAGTACCGGACAGGTGAACACCGGGGAGCTGTTTTTT